Listed below are T cell receptor beta chains from one sample, sequenced in a study of T cell responses to AZD1222 COVID-19 vaccine. Sequenced by immunoSEQ multiplex PCR; TCRdb stores in-frame clones only, minus some. The sample has more than 85,000 clones; around 83% are singletons. The material sequenced was peripheral blood, taken on day 0 of AZD1222 vaccination. Receptor source: an adult in good health. The CDR3 runs from the conserved cysteine through the conserved F or W. A D gene is named only where the DNA matches it firmly. Not all rows give a size; the values are once, few, many and, for expanded clones, a class.

cdr3_aa cdr3_nt j_call v_call d_call clone_size
CASSLALGDYGYTF TGCGCCAGCAGCTTGGCCCTAGGGGACTATGGCTACACCTTC TRBJ1-2 TRBV5-1 - -
CASSDVYEQYF TGTGCCAGCAGTGATGTGTACGAGCAGTACTTC TRBJ2-7 TRBV2 - -
CASSLGGGGVNYTQYF TGTGCCAGCAGCTTAGGAGGCGGGGGGGTAAACTATACGCAGTATTTT TRBJ2-3 TRBV7-2 TRBD2 -
CASSRGRSDTGELFF TGTGCCAGTTCCAGGGGGAGGAGCGACACCGGGGAGCTGTTTTTT TRBJ2-2 TRBV5-4 - -
CASSYSQGFGQPQHF TGTGCCAGCAGTTACTCGCAAGGGTTTGGTCAGCCCCAGCATTTT TRBJ1-5 TRBV6-5 - once
CASSIITGGRQPQHF TGTGCCAGTAGTATCATTACAGGGGGACGGCAGCCCCAGCATTTT TRBJ1-5 TRBV19 TRBD1 -
CASSHSDSPLHF TGTGCCAGTAGCCACTCAGATTCACCCCTCCACTTT TRBJ1-6 TRBV19 - -
CASSFGAVNTGELFF TGTGCCAGCAGCTTCGGTGCAGTGAACACCGGGGAGCTGTTTTTT TRBJ2-2 TRBV7-3 - -
CASRESRGSGNTIYF TGTGCCAGCAGGGAGAGTAGGGGCTCTGGAAACACCATATATTTT TRBJ1-3 TRBV28 - -
CASSPDRTLAFYGYTF TGTGCCAGCAGCCCTGATCGGACGCTCGCTTTCTATGGCTACACCTTC TRBJ1-2 TRBV7-8 - few
CASRSSTGQETQYF TGTGCCAGCAGATCTTCCACTGGACAAGAGACCCAGTACTTC TRBJ2-5 TRBV28 - few
CASSLLDTDTQYF TGTGCCAGCAGCTTGTTGGACACAGATACGCAGTATTTT TRBJ2-3 TRBV5-5 - -
CASKTGGTDTQYF TGTGCCAGCAAGACAGGGGGCACAGATACGCAGTATTTT TRBJ2-3 TRBV6-5 TRBD1 -
CSARGIGNEQFF TGCAGCGCCCGGGGTATAGGCAATGAGCAGTTCTTC TRBJ2-1 TRBV29-1 - -
CASSPTTLGEQFF TGTGCCAGCAGCCCCACTACATTGGGGGAGCAGTTCTTC TRBJ2-1 TRBV7-2 - -
CASSFAGAEAFF TGTGCCAGCAGTTTCGCAGGGGCGGAAGCTTTCTTT TRBJ1-1 TRBV27 - -
CASSSTRDNEQFF TGTGCCAGCTCGTCGACTAGAGACAATGAGCAGTTCTTC TRBJ2-1 TRBV18 - -
CASSRDPGGTEAFF TGCGCCAGCAGTCGGGACCCTGGGGGGACTGAAGCTTTCTTT TRBJ1-1 TRBV5-1 - -
CASSQDGLALNTGELFF TGTGCCAGCAGCCAAGACGGGCTAGCGTTGAACACCGGGGAGCTGTTTTTT TRBJ2-2 TRBV3-1/TRBV3-2 - -
CASSYSGQRGYTF TGTGCCAGCAGTTACTCCGGACAGCGGGGCTACACCTTC TRBJ1-2 TRBV6-2/TRBV6-3 - -
CSARAGGYTF TGCAGTGCTAGAGCAGGGGGCTACACCTTC TRBJ1-2 TRBV20-1 - -
CASSLGGQNTEAFF TGTGCCAGCAGCTTAGGTGGTCAGAACACTGAAGCTTTCTTT TRBJ1-1 TRBV11-2 - -
CASSLMEGKNTEAFF TGCGCCAGCAGCTTGATGGAGGGAAAGAACACTGAAGCTTTCTTT TRBJ1-1 TRBV5-1 - few
CASNSQGGPNEKLFF TGTGCCAGCAATTCCCAGGGGGGACCTAATGAAAAACTGTTTTTT TRBJ1-4 TRBV28 TRBD1 -
CASSVGVVTTGDGYTF TGTGCCAGCAGCGTAGGGGTGGTGACGACAGGGGACGGCTACACCTTC TRBJ1-2 TRBV9 TRBD1 -
CASRLPMRGGGNSPLHF TGTGCCAGCAGGTTACCCATGAGGGGTGGAGGGAATTCACCCCTCCACTTT TRBJ1-6 TRBV11-3 - -
CASSQGDHTEAFF TGTGCCAGCAGCCAGGGGGATCACACTGAAGCTTTCTTT TRBJ1-1 TRBV6-2/TRBV6-3 TRBD1 -
CASSLPRDTQETQYF TGTGCCAGCAGCCTCCCGCGGGACACCCAAGAGACCCAGTACTTC TRBJ2-5 TRBV28 - few
CARKEGAGGNTIYF TGTGCCAGAAAGGAGGGGGCCGGTGGAAACACCATATATTTT TRBJ1-3 TRBV5-3 TRBD1 -
CASSLGQGRTEAFF TGTGCCAGCAGCTTGGGGCAGGGTAGAACTGAAGCTTTCTTT TRBJ1-1 TRBV5-4 - -
CASSESNGSEVYEQYF TGCGCCAGCAGTGAGTCGAACGGGAGTGAGGTCTACGAGCAGTACTTC TRBJ2-7 TRBV10-1 - -
CASSLYPGQGDEKLFF TGTGCCAGCAGTTTGTATCCGGGACAGGGGGATGAAAAACTGTTTTTT TRBJ1-4 TRBV28 TRBD1 -
CASSSRQGSDIQYF TGCGCCAGCAGCAGTCGACAGGGGAGCGACATTCAGTACTTC TRBJ2-4 TRBV5-1 TRBD1 -
CASSKGVKRASGEQYF TGTGCCAGCAGCAAAGGGGTCAAGAGGGCTTCGGGGGAGCAGTACTTC TRBJ2-7 TRBV21-1 - -
CASSLRVTEAFF TGTGCCAGCAGCCTCCGGGTAACCGAAGCTTTCTTT TRBJ1-1 TRBV16 - -